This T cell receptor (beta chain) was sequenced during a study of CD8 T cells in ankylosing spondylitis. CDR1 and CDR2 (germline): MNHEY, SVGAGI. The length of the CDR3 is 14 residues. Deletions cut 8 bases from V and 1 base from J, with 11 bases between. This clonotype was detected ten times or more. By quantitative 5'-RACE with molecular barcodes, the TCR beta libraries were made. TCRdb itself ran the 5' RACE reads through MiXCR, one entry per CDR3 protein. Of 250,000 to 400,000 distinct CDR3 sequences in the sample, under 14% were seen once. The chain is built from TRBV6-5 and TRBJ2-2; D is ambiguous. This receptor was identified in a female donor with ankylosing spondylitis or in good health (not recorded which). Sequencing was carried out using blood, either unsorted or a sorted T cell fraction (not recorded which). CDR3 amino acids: CASVSQGNTGELFF. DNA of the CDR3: TGTGCCAGCGTTTCCCAAGGGAACACCGGGGAGCTGTTTTTT.